A selection of T cell receptor beta chains follows, all from one sample in a study of blood T cell repertoires in COVID-19. The data were produced by immunoSEQ multiplex PCR, yet TCRdb's version contains in-frame clones alone and is incomplete. The repertoire holds 110,000 or so clones, with 85% to 90% as singletons. Sequencing was done on a sample of peripheral blood. These receptors originate from a man in his fifties or sixties with acute or convalescent COVID-19. Both conserved end residues are part of each CDR3. Each record gives: J gene, V gene, D gene, clone size, CDR3 protein, CDR3 DNA. The D gene is left open where the match is weak. Clone size appears in some rows only: once, few, many, or a class for an expanded clone.

J: TRBJ2-7; V: TRBV5-1; D: TRBD1; size: NA; CDR3: CASSRDTGAPFEQYF; DNA: TGCGCCAGCAGCAGGGACACAGGGGCCCCCTTCGAGCAGTACTTC
J: TRBJ2-1; V: TRBV7-2; D: NA; size: NA; CDR3: CASTPRGRGPYNEQFF; DNA: TGTGCCAGCACCCCGCGAGGTAGGGGTCCGTACAATGAGCAGTTCTTC
J: TRBJ2-6; V: TRBV27; D: NA; size: NA; CDR3: CASSPGQSLSVLTF; DNA: TGTGCCAGCAGCCCCGGACAGTCCCTCAGCGTCCTGACTTTC
J: TRBJ2-1; V: TRBV10-1; D: TRBD2; size: few; CDR3: CASSEAILGGSSYNEQFF; DNA: TGCGCCAGCAGTGAGGCCATCCTTGGCGGGAGTTCCTACAATGAGCAGTTCTTC
J: TRBJ1-6; V: TRBV30; D: TRBD1; size: few; CDR3: CAWEGQPNSPLHF; DNA: TGTGCCTGGGAGGGACAGCCTAATTCACCCCTCCACTTT
J: TRBJ2-1; V: TRBV6-6; D: TRBD2; size: few; CDR3: CASSYRAGGGYNEQFF; DNA: TGTGCCAGCAGTTACAGAGCGGGAGGAGGCTACAATGAGCAGTTCTTC
J: TRBJ1-5; V: TRBV18; D: TRBD1; size: NA; CDR3: CASSPLGQGAPQHF; DNA: TGTGCCAGCTCACCATTGGGACAGGGTGCGCCCCAGCATTTT
J: TRBJ2-3; V: TRBV28; D: NA; size: NA; CDR3: CASILGGAGDTQYF; DNA: TGTGCCAGCATCCTCGGAGGGGCGGGGGATACGCAGTATTTT
J: TRBJ2-1; V: TRBV14; D: TRBD1; size: NA; CDR3: CASSRQGYEQFF; DNA: TGTGCCAGCAGCCGACAGGGGTATGAGCAGTTCTTC
J: TRBJ2-7; V: TRBV28; D: NA; size: NA; CDR3: CASSPTSYEQYF; DNA: TGTGCCAGCAGTCCCACATCGTACGAGCAGTACTTC
J: TRBJ2-2; V: TRBV4-1; D: TRBD1; size: NA; CDR3: CASSPGQGARTGELFF; DNA: TGCGCCAGCAGCCCGGGACAGGGGGCGCGGACCGGGGAGCTGTTTTTT
J: TRBJ2-1; V: TRBV28; D: NA; size: NA; CDR3: CAARGISEQFF; DNA: TGTGCCGCAAGGGGGATCAGTGAGCAGTTCTTC
J: TRBJ2-7; V: TRBV9; D: TRBD2; size: once; CDR3: CASSSRGNPTSIAYEQYF; DNA: TGTGCCAGCAGCTCCCGGGGGAATCCGACTAGCATCGCCTACGAGCAGTACTTC
J: TRBJ1-2; V: TRBV9; D: TRBD1; size: NA; CDR3: CASSSRTGEGYGYTF; DNA: TGTGCCAGCAGCTCCCGGACAGGGGAGGGCTATGGCTACACCTTC
J: TRBJ2-7; V: TRBV6-4; D: TRBD1; size: NA; CDR3: CASSEEADRAEQYF; DNA: TGTGCCAGCAGTGAGGAGGCGGACAGGGCCGAGCAGTACTTC
J: TRBJ2-5; V: TRBV4-2; D: TRBD1; size: NA; CDR3: CASSQGQGKETQYF; DNA: TGTGCCAGCAGCCAGGGACAGGGGAAAGAGACCCAGTACTTC
J: TRBJ1-5; V: TRBV15; D: NA; size: NA; CDR3: CATSRDSAATGQPQHF; DNA: TGTGCCACCAGCAGAGATTCGGCAGCGACGGGACAGCCCCAGCATTTT
J: TRBJ2-1; V: TRBV18; D: NA; size: NA; CDR3: CASSVAEGSEQFF; DNA: TGTGCCAGCTCAGTGGCGGAGGGTAGTGAGCAGTTCTTC
J: TRBJ1-2; V: TRBV10-3; D: TRBD1; size: NA; CDR3: CAISAGTEGNGYTF; DNA: TGTGCCATCAGTGCCGGGACAGAAGGGAATGGCTACACCTTC
J: TRBJ2-1; V: TRBV12-5; D: TRBD2; size: few; CDR3: CASGLTKSLGTSHNEQFF; DNA: TGTGCTAGTGGTTTGACCAAGAGCCTCGGGACTAGTCACAATGAGCAGTTCTTC
J: TRBJ2-7; V: TRBV5-1; D: NA; size: NA; CDR3: CASSLRDKIHEQYF; DNA: TGCGCCAGCAGCCTCCGGGACAAGATCCACGAGCAGTACTTC
J: TRBJ2-5; V: TRBV2; D: NA; size: NA; CDR3: CASSLGAWETQYF; DNA: TGTGCCAGCAGTTTAGGGGCTTGGGAGACCCAGTACTTC